This T cell receptor beta chain comes out of a study of blood T cell repertoires in COVID-19. Study-level background: Sample material is recorded as cDNA or gDNA derived from T cells, B-cell-depleted T cells, or PBMCs.

Enrolled through a virtual design, the participants were between about 18 and 100 years of age and came from about two dozen US areas. The V and J ends lost 1 base and 7 bases, in that order; junction bases with no gene match: 2. The germline CDR1 and CDR2 sequences are MNHNS and SASEGT. The CDR3 totals 15 residues. Repertoires were generated with immunoSEQ multiplex PCR, while TCRdb's copy carries only in-frame clones and drops some. The sample includes 150,000 to 200,000 clones, about 80% of them seen just once. The chain combines TRBV6-1 with TRBJ2-1; 12 bases align to TRBD2. The sample taken for sequencing was PBMCs or T cells enriched from blood (not recorded which). The TCR was taken from a man in his sixties who had been exposed to COVID-19. CDR3 nucleotides: TGTGCCAGCAGTGAAGGGCTAGCGGGAGGGAATGAGCAGTTCTTC. It encodes CASSEGLAGGNEQFF.